This T cell receptor beta chain was sequenced during a study of blood T cell repertoires in COVID-19. Germline CDR1 reads SGHDN; CDR2 reads FVKESK. The trim removed 5 bases at V and 4 bases at J, leaving 4 bases unmatched. CDR3 length: 13 residues. The repertoire was sequenced with immunoSEQ multiplex PCR; TCRdb's copy has only in-frame clones and lacks some. Found here are 110,000 to 150,000 clones, about 84% of them singletons; the top ten hold 1.5% to 2%. In its sample, this clone was seen a few times. V is TRBV14 and J is TRBJ1-2, with TRBD1 identical over 7 bases. The sequencing sample was made of PBMCs or T cells enriched from blood (not recorded which). This clonotype was obtained from a woman younger than 30 who had been exposed to COVID-19. The CDR3 sequence is CASSSGQLYGYTF. The DNA of the CDR3 is TGTGCCAGCAGCTCGGGACAGCTCTATGGCTACACCTTC.